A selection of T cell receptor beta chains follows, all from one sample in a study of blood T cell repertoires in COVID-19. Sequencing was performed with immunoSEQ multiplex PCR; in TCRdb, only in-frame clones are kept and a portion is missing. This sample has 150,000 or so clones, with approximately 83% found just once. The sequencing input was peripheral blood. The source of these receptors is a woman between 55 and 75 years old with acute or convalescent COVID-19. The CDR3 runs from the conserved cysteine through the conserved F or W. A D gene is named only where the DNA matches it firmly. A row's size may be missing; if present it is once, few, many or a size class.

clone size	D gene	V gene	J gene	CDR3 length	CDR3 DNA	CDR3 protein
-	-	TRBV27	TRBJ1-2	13	TGTGCCAGCAGTTTCGGGTCTAACTATGGCTACACCTTC	CASSFGSNYGYTF
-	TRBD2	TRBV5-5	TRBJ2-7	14	TGTGCCAGCAGCTTGCAGCGGGGTTACTACGAGCAGTACTTC	CASSLQRGYYEQYF
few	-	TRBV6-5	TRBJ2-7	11	TGTGCCAGCAGATACCTATACGAGCAGTACTTC	CASRYLYEQYF
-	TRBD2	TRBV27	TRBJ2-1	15	TGTGCCAGCAGTCCCCGTAGCGGGAGAAGCGATGAGCAGTTCTTC	CASSPRSGRSDEQFF
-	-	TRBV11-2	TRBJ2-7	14	TGTGCCAGCAGCCCCACACTACTCGACTACGAGCAGTACTTC	CASSPTLLDYEQYF
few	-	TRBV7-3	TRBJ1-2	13	TGTGCCAGCAGCCCGGACAGATTCTATGGCTACACCTTC	CASSPDRFYGYTF
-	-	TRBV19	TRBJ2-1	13	TGTGCCAGTGCTACGGAGACCGCCGTTGAGCAGTTCTTC	CASATETAVEQFF
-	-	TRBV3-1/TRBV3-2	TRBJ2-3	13	TGTGCCAGCAGCCGAAGGGGCGCAGATACGCAGTATTTT	CASSRRGADTQYF
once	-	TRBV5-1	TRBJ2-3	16	TGCGCCAGCAGACTGGGTGGGGGGGCTGGAACAGATACGCAGTATTTT	CASRLGGGAGTDTQYF
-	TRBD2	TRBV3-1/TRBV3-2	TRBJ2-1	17	TGTGCCAGCAGCCAAGATCCACTAGCGGGAGCATCCAATGAGCAGTTCTTC	CASSQDPLAGASNEQFF
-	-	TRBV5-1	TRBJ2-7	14	TGCGCCAGCAGCTCCGGGGGGACATCCTACGAGCAGTACTTC	CASSSGGTSYEQYF
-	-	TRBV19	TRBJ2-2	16	TGTGCCAGTAGCCCGGCGGGTTGGGTTGGAACCGGGGAGCTGTTTTTT	CASSPAGWVGTGELFF
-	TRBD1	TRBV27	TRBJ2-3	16	TGTGCCAGCAGTTTAAACAGGGGGCGCCCCACAGATACGCAGTATTTT	CASSLNRGRPTDTQYF
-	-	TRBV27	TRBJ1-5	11	TGTGCCAGCAGTGGAGGGACCCATCAGCATTTT	CASSGGTHQHF
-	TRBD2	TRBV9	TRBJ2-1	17	TGTGCCAGCAGCGTAGCCGCTGGACTAGCGGGAGCGTATGAGCAGTTCTTC	CASSVAAGLAGAYEQFF
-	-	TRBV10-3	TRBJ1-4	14	TGTGCCATCAGTTTTGACAGACCAGGCGAAAAACTGTTTTTT	CAISFDRPGEKLFF
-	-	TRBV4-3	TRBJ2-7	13	TGCGCCAGCAGCCAAGAAAGCAATTTCGAGCAGTACTTC	CASSQESNFEQYF
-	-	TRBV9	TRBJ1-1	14	TGTGCCAGCAGCGTACTACAGGCGGACACTGAAGCTTTCTTT	CASSVLQADTEAFF
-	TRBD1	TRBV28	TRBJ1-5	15	TGTGCCAGCAGTTTCTTCGGACAGGGTGTAAAGCCCCAGCATTTT	CASSFFGQGVKPQHF
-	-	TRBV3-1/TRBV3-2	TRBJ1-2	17	TGTGCCAGCAGCCAAGACGGACTAATGTTATCTAACTATGGCTACACCTTC	CASSQDGLMLSNYGYTF
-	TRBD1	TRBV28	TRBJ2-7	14	TGTGCCAGCAGTAGGACAGGAAGCTCCTACGAGCAGTACTTC	CASSRTGSSYEQYF
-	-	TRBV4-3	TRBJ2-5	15	TGCGCCAGCAGCCAAGAGAGGGATCCCGAGGAGACCCAGTACTTC	CASSQERDPEETQYF
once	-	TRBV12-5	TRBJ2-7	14	TGTGCTAGTGGTAGGGCGGGGAGCTCCTACGAGCAGTACTTC	CASGRAGSSYEQYF
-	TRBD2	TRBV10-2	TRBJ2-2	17	TGCGCCAGCAGCGCCACGCGGGGCGGGAGGTATCCCGGGGAGCTGTTTTTT	CASSATRGGRYPGELFF
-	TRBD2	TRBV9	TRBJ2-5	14	TGTGCCAGCAGCGCCTCTAGCGGTCAAGAGACCCAGTACTTC	CASSASSGQETQYF
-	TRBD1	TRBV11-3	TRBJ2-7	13	TGTGCCAGCAGCCATGGACAGGCCTACGAGCAGTACTTC	CASSHGQAYEQYF
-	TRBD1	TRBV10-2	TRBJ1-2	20	TGCGCCAGCAGCGCTACGCAGGACCGGGACAGGGGCCGTGGTAACTATGGCTACACCTTC	CASSATQDRDRGRGNYGYTF
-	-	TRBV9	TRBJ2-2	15	TGTGCCAGCAGCGTAGGGGCGGGAACTACCGGGGAGCTGTTTTTT	CASSVGAGTTGELFF
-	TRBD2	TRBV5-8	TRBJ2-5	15	TGTGCCAGCAGCTCGGGACTAGCGGGAGCTGAGACCCAGTACTTC	CASSSGLAGAETQYF
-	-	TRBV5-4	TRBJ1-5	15	TGTGCCAGCAGCTTGGGGACAGATAGCAATCAGCCCCAGCATTTT	CASSLGTDSNQPQHF
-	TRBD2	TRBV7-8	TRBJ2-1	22	TGTGCCAGCAGCTTAGTCAGGCCTTGGGGGACTAGCGGGAGGGCCACCTACAATGAGCGGTTCTTC	CASSLVRPWGTSGRATYNERFF
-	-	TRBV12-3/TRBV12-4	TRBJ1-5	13	TGTGCCAGCAAGCGTGACTCCAATCAGCCCCAGCATTTT	CASKRDSNQPQHF
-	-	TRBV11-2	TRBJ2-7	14	TGTGCCAGCAGCTTAAATCCAGACTTCTACGAGCAGTACTTC	CASSLNPDFYEQYF
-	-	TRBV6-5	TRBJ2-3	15	TGTGCCAGCAGTTACCTCCGGGAGTCCACAGATACGCAGTATTTT	CASSYLRESTDTQYF
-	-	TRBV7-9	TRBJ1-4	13	TGTGCCAGCAGCTTACTAACTAATGAAAAACTGTTTTTT	CASSLLTNEKLFF
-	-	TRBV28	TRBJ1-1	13	TGTGCCAGCAGTTACAGCCTGAACACTGAAGCTTTCTTT	CASSYSLNTEAFF
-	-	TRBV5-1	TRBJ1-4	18	TGCGCCAGCAGACGTTTGGAGTTGACGTCCGCCACGGGGGAAAAACTGTTTTTT	CASRRLELTSATGEKLFF
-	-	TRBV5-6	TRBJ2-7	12	TGTGCCAGCAGCTTCGGTCTCTACGAGCAGTACTTC	CASSFGLYEQYF
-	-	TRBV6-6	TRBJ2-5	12	TGTGCCAGCAGTTACTCGAGAGAGACCCAGTACTTC	CASSYSRETQYF
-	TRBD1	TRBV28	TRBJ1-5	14	TGTGCCAGCAACCCAGGGGGTGGCAATCAGCCCCAGCATTTT	CASNPGGGNQPQHF
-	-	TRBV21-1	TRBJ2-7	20	TGTGCCAGCAGCACAAGGACGCCTGACGGGACTAGCGGGAAGGGGTGGGAGCAGTACTTC	CASSTRTPDGTSGKGWEQYF
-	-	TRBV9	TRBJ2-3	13	TGTGCCAGCAGCCTCCGGCAGGCAGATACGCAGTATTTT	CASSLRQADTQYF
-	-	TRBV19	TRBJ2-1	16	TGTGCCAGTAGCCCCACCAGGGATTCCTCCTACAATGAGCAGTTCTTC	CASSPTRDSSYNEQFF
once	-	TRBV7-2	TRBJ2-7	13	TGTGCCAGCAGCTTAGGCCGGGTCTACGAGCAGTACTTC	CASSLGRVYEQYF
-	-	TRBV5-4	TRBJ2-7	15	TGTGCCAGCAGCTTCGCGGGTGGGGTTAGCTTCGAGCAGTACTTC	CASSFAGGVSFEQYF
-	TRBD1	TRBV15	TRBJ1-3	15	TGTGCCACCACCGGGACAGGGTCTACTGGAAACACCATATATTTT	CATTGTGSTGNTIYF
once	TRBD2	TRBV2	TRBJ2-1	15	TGTGCCAGCAGTGAGACCAGCGGGAGCGGGGGTGAGCAGTTCTTC	CASSETSGSGGEQFF